The following is a T cell receptor beta chain sequence with its context. Its matching antigen is unknown. Each of the donors was a healthy bone marrow donor. The PCR made use of 60 Vbeta and 13 Jbeta primers. Sequenced by immunoSEQ multiplex PCR; TCRdb stores in-frame clones only, minus some. The sample has more than 85,000 clones; 84% are singletons. V shed 6 bases and J shed 5 bases, with 16 bases lying between them. The V gene's germline CDR1 is MDHEN and CDR2 SYDVKM. This CDR3 is built from 15 residues. These data belong to a study of cytomegalovirus exposure and HLA in healthy donors. Study-wide results and limits: Researchers had no immune exposure information except CMV serostatus available. When presence/absence was analysed, sequencing depth was taken to be roughly uniform across donors. The Asian-associated ancestry cluster reportedly had fewer N-insertions than the approximately 690-donor mean in a later analysis.

This chain connects TRBV28 to TRBJ2-2; no reliable D call. The sequence was obtained from a woman aged 18-29 years in good health and CMV-seronegative. What was sequenced was PBMCs. CDR3 DNA: TGTGCCAGCAGCGCAAAAGGCAGGTATACCGGGGAGCTGTTTTTT. Translated: CASSAKGRYTGELFF.